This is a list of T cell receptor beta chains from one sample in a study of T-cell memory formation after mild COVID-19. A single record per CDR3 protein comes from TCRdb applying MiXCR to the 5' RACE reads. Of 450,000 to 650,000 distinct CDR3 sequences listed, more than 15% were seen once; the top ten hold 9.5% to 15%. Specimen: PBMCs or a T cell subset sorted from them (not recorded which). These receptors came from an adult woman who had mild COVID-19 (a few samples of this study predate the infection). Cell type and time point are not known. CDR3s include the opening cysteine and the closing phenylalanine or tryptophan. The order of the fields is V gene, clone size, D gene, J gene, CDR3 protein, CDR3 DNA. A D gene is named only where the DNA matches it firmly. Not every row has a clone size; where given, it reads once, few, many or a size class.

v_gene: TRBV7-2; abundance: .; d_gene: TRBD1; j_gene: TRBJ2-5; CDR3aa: CASSQTGLETQYF; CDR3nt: TGTGCCAGCAGCCAGACAGGGCTGGAGACCCAGTACTTC
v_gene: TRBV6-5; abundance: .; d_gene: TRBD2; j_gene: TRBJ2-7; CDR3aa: CASTTGGLAGAYEQYF; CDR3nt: TGTGCCAGCACCACCGGAGGACTAGCGGGAGCCTACGAGCAGTACTTC
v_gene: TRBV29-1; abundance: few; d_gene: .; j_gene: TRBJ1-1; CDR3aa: CSVVRSMNTEAFF; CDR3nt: TGCAGCGTTGTCCGATCGATGAACACTGAAGCTTTCTTT
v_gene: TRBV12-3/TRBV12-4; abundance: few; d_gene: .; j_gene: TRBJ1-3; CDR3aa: CASSLLQSSGNTIYF; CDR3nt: TGTGCCAGCAGTTTGTTGCAGAGCTCTGGAAACACCATATATTTT
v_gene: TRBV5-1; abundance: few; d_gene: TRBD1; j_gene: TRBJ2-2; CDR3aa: CASSTRTGGGGELFF; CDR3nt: TGCGCCAGCAGCACACGGACAGGGGGAGGCGGGGAGCTGTTTTTT
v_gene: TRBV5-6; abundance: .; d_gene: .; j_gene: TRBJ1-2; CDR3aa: CASSFSTANYGYTF; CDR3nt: TGTGCCAGCAGCTTCTCGACAGCTAACTATGGCTACACCTTC
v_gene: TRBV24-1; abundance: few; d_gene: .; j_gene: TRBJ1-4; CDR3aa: CATSDTGTGNEKLFF; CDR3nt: TGTGCCACCAGTGACACCGGGACGGGGAATGAAAAACTGTTTTTT
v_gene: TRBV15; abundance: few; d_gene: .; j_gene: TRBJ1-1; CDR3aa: CATSRGVHRSDTEAFF; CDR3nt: TGTGCCACCAGCAGGGGTGTCCACAGGAGTGACACTGAAGCTTTCTTT
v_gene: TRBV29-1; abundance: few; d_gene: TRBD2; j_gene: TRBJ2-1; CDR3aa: CSVEELTRGGLASNEQFF; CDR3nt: TGCAGCGTTGAAGAACTCACCCGGGGGGGACTAGCGTCGAATGAGCAGTTCTTC
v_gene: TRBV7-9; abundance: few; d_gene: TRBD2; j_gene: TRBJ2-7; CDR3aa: CATGLAGGYSYEQYF; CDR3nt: TGTGCCACGGGACTAGCGGGAGGGTACTCCTACGAGCAGTACTTC
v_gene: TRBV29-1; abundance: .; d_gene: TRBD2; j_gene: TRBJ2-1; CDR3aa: CSVELAGGYNEQFF; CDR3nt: TGCAGCGTTGAGTTAGCGGGGGGCTACAATGAGCAGTTCTTC
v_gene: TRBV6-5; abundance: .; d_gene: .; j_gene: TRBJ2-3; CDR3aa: CASSPSGQELADTQYF; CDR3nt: TGTGCCAGCAGCCCCTCCGGGCAGGAGCTGGCAGATACGCAGTATTTT
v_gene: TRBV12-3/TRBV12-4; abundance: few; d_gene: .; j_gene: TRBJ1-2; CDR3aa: CASSLGGRRGNYGYTF; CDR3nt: TGTGCCAGCAGTTTAGGAGGGCGCCGGGGTAACTATGGCTACACCTTC
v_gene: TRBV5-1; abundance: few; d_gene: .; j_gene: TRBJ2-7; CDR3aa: CASSPETYYEQYF; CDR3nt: TGCGCCAGCAGCCCTGAGACATACTACGAGCAGTACTTC
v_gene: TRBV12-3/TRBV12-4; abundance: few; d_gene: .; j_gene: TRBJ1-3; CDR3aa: CASSLRNSGNTIYF; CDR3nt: TGTGCCAGCAGTTTACGGAACTCTGGAAACACCATATATTTT
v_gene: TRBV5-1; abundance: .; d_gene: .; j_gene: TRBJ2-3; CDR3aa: CASSLGQTTATDTQYF; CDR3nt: TGCGCCAGCAGCTTGGGACAGACCACGGCCACAGATACGCAGTATTTT